Listed here are 9 T cell receptor beta chains from one sample, sequenced in a study of T cell repertoires in cytomegalovirus infection. The antigens for these receptors are not known. TCRdb processed the reads anew with MiXCR; each CDR3 protein has one entry. The repertoire includes 650,000 to 850,000 distinct CDR3 sequences, 25% to 30% of them detected once, and less than 15% sits in the top ten. The sample was cultured CD8+ T cells from PBMCs, taken from culture after CMV antigen stimulation. Source of these receptors: a human donor in good health (CMV status not recorded). Some clones in this sample may be carry-over from other donors' samples.

V gene TRBV7-6 combines with J gene TRBJ2-1; a weak D match, TRBD1 (6 bases). CDR1 is SGHVS and CDR2 is FNYEAQ in the germline V gene. The CDR3 contains 12 residues. V gave up 4 bases and J gave up 9 bases, with 10 bases separating them. Here the CDR3 reads CASSSGQLEQFF. CDR3 DNA: TGTGCCAGCAGCTCCGGACAGCTTGAGCAGTTCTTC.

The genes are TRBV6-6 and TRBJ2-3; 9 nucleotides match TRBD2. Germline CDR1 is MNHNY and CDR2 is SVGAGI (reference sequence). There are 15 residues in the CDR3. With V trimmed by 5 bases and J by 2 bases, 5 bases remained unmatched. The CDR3 sequence: CASSISGGPTDTQYF. The DNA for the CDR3 is TGTGCCAGCAGTATAAGCGGGGGGCCCACAGATACGCAGTATTTT.

Many counts were recorded for this clonotype. The chain uses TRBV19 and TRBJ1-5, with D possibly TRBD1 on 6 matching bases. V lost 9 bases to trimming and J lost 1 base, with 10 bases between them. The CDR3 covers 13 residues. CDR1 and CDR2 from the germline V gene are LNHDA and SQIVND (reference sequence). The CDR3 DNA follows: TGTGCCAGCAGCACAGGGAGCAATCAGCCCCAGCATTTT. It translates to CASSTGSNQPQHF.

V is TRBV12-3 or TRBV12-4 and J is TRBJ2-7; D unclear. Trimming left V 5 bases short and J 5 bases short, with 13 bases between. The CDR3 contains 13 residues. CDR3 nucleotide sequence: TGTGCCAGCAGTCCAGGTAAGGGCCACGAGCAGTACGTC. As protein: CASSPGKGHEQYV.

The J gene is TRBJ1-2, the V gene TRBV4-2, with TRBD1 as a possible D gene (6 bases). The CDR3 spans 15 residues. Trimming left V 1 base short and J 1 base short, with 10 bases between. Per the germline V gene, CDR1 is LGHNA and CDR2 is YNFKEQ. DNA for the CDR3: TGTGCCAGCAGCCAAGTAGCAGGGGATAACTATGGCTACACCTTC. It yields the protein CASSQVAGDNYGYTF.

The genes are TRBV20-1 and TRBJ2-1, with a weak D call TRBD1 (5 bases). The CDR3 runs to 15 residues. Germline assignment: CDR1 DFQATT and CDR2 SNEGSKA (reference sequence). With 2 bases removed from V and 0 bases from J, the gap between germline ends came to 11 bases. The CDR3 loop is CSARPGSLSYNEQFF. CDR3 in DNA: TGCAGTGCTAGACCAGGGTCGCTCTCCTACAATGAGCAGTTCTTC.

The chain is built from TRBV27 and TRBJ1-6; D not certain. Trimming shortened V by 2 bases and J by 10 bases, and 12 bases separated the two germline ends. Germline V CDR1 and CDR2: MNHEY, SMNVEV (reference sequence). The CDR3 length is 14 residues. CDR3 sequence (DNA): TGTGCCAGCAGTTTAGGAGGGAGCGGATCACCCCTCCACTTT. Translating it yields CASSLGGSGSPLHF.

This clonotype was recorded a few times. The CDR3 coding sequence is TGTGCCAGCAGTTACGAGGGATCCCATAATTCACCCCTCCACTTT. This sequence encodes CASSYEGSHNSPLHF. The rearrangement uses TRBV6-6 and TRBJ1-6; D not resolved. From germline, CDR1 is MNHNY and CDR2 SVGAGI (reference sequence). The CDR3 extends over 15 amino acids. The V end lost 2 bases, the J end lost 5 bases, and 10 bases lay between the germline ends.

The chain has TRBV2 and TRBJ2-1; D call uncertain. CDR3 length equals 12 residues. In germline, CDR1 is SNHLY, CDR2 FYNNEI. Trimming removed 9 bases at V and 4 bases at J, with 10 bases between. CDR3 coding DNA: TGTGCCAGTGAGAACAGTTACAATGAGCAGTTCTTC. It yields the protein CASENSYNEQFF. Full variable domain (remainder filled in from reference TRBV2 and TRBJ2-1): EPEVTQTPSHQVTQMGQEVILRCVPISNHLYFYWYRQILGQKVEFLVSFYNNEISEKSEIFDDQFSVERPDGSNFTLKIRSTKLEDSAMYFCASENSYNEQFFGPGTRLTVL.